The sequence of this TCR beta chain was determined in a study of beta chain features in type 1 diabetes. Points from the study as a whole: More deletions and fewer insertions at VDJ junctions were seen in type 1 diabetes patients. Type 1 diabetes patients had moderately but significantly shorter TCRB CDR3s in all four CD4+ subsets. Naive, central memory and Treg TCRB repertoires appeared more alike in patients than in healthy donors.

Per donor, one heparinised blood draw averaged about 116 mL. Purity exceeded 98% in all sorted populations. Per the germline V gene, CDR1 is SGHRS and CDR2 is YFSETQ. V lost 0 bases to trimming and J lost 4 bases, with 8 bases between them. The CDR3 runs 14 residues. The sequenced template was cDNA made from the entire isolated RNA. The assay was immunoSEQ multiplex PCR, and TCRdb's table has in-frame clones only and misses some. The sample has roughly 230,000 clones, about 11% seen once. This clone turned up a few times. Its antigen is undetermined. The same CDR3 arises from other DNA sequences in this sample as well.

The chain combines TRBV5-1 with TRBJ1-5; no clear D gene. Specimen: naive CD4+ T cells from blood. The clonotype was recovered from a man aged 30-40 years with type 1 diabetes. CDR3 sequence (DNA): TGCGCCAGCAGCTTGGGGACGGGGAATCAGCCCCAGCATTTT. Translation: CASSLGTGNQPQHF.